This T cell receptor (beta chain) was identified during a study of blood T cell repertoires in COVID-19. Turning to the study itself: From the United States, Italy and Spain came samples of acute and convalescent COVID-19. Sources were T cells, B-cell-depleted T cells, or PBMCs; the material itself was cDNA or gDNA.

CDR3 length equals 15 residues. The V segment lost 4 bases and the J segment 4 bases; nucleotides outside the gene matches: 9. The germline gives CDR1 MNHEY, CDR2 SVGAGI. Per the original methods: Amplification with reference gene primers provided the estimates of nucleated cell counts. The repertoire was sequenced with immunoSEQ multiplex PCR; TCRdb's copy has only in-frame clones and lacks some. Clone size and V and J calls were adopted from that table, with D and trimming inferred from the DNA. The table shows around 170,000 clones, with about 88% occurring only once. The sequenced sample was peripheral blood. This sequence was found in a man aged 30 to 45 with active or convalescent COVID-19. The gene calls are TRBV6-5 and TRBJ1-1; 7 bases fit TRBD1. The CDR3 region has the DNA TGTGCCAGCAGTTCGATAAGGGGGCGCGGCACTGAAGCTTTCTTT. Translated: CASSSIRGRGTEAFF.